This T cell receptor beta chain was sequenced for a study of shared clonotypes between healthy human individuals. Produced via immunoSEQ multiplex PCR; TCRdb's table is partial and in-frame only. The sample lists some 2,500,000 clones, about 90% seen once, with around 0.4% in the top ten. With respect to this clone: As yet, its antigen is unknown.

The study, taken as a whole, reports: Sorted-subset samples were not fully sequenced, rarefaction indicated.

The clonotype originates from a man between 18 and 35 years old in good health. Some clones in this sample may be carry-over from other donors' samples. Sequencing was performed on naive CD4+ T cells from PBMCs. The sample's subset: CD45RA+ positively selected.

CDR3 bases: TGTGCCAGCAGGGTAGTGACAGGAAACTATGGCTACACCTTC. Translating it yields CASRVVTGNYGYTF. The chain carries TRBV2 and TRBJ1-2; the D gene is possibly TRBD1 (6 bases). The CDR3 is 14 amino acids. From germline, CDR1 is SNHLY and CDR2 FYNNEI. V was trimmed by 6 bases and J by 2 bases, leaving 13 bases between them. The full variable domain, in which reference TRBV2 and TRBJ1-2 provide the parts outside the CDR3, is EPEVTQTPSHQVTQMGQEVILRCVPISNHLYFYWYRQILGQKVEFLVSFYNNEISEKSEIFDDQFSVERPDGSNFTLKIRSTKLEDSAMYFCASRVVTGNYGYTFGSGTRLTVV.